These 31 T cell receptor beta chains were sequenced from one sample in a study of T-cell memory formation after mild COVID-19. TCRdb fed the 5' RACE reads into MiXCR, producing one record per CDR3 protein. The sample consists of 260,000 or so distinct CDR3 sequences, around 15% of them appearing once. The sequenced sample consisted of PBMCs or a T cell subset sorted from them (not recorded which). These TCRs come from a man aged 18-30 years who had mild COVID-19 (a few samples of this study predate the infection). Cell type and time point are not known.

Many counts were recorded for this clonotype. The rearrangement uses TRBV7-2 and TRBJ2-7; 7 nucleotides line up with TRBD2. V was pared by 4 bases and J by 2 bases, with 5 bases of the junction left unmatched. Germline CDR1 and CDR2: SGHTA and FQGNSA. CDR3 size: 14 residues. The CDR3 DNA is TGTGCCAGCAGCTACCAGACTAGCACCTACGAGCAGTACGTC. It is translated as CASSYQTSTYEQYV.

CDR3 residues: CASSLGLLDTQYF. CDR3 DNA sequence: TGTGCCAGCAGTCTCGGACTTCTGGATACGCAGTATTTT. V and J are TRBV12-3 or TRBV12-4 and TRBJ2-3, with D possibly being TRBD2 (5 bases). V lost 5 bases, J lost 6 bases, and 12 bases lay in between. The CDR3 length is 13 residues.

This clonotype was recorded many times. The chain links TRBV5-1 to TRBJ2-5; 7 positions match TRBD1. V shed 1 base, J shed 1 base, and the junction held 1 base outside the gene matches. The CDR3 contains 14 residues. Germline V gives CDR1 SGHRS, CDR2 YFSETQ. The CDR3 reads CASSLRDSQETQYF. CDR3 in DNA: TGCGCCAGCAGCTTGAGGGACAGCCAAGAGACCCAGTACTTC.

Only a few counts were recorded for this clonotype. This chain connects TRBV6-2 or TRBV6-3 to TRBJ2-5, with D perhaps TRBD1 (5 bases). Trimming removed 7 bases from V and 3 bases from J, with 9 bases in between. The length of the CDR3 is 12 residues. Germline CDR1 and CDR2: MNHEY and SVGEGT. For the CDR3, the DNA is TGTGCCAGCAACTGGACAAAAGAGACCCAGTACTTC. Encoded protein: CASNWTKETQYF.

This clonotype appeared many times. The chain carries TRBV7-2 and TRBJ2-3; D may be TRBD1 (5 bases). The CDR3 sequence is 13 residues long. Germline loops: CDR1 SGHTA, CDR2 FQGNSA. V was trimmed by 5 bases and J by 3 bases, leaving 9 bases between them. The CDR3 DNA reads TGTGCCAGCAGCCCAGGGTTAACAGATACGCAGTATTTT. Its translation: CASSPGLTDTQYF.

J is TRBJ1-1 and V is TRBV7-6; no clear D. CDR3 length: 15 amino acids. Germline CDR1 is SGHVS and CDR2 is FNYEAQ. The V and J ends lost 0 bases and 5 bases respectively, with 13 bases between them. This CDR3 is CASSLAEGSLTEAFF. The CDR3 nucleotides read TGTGCCAGCAGCTTAGCGGAGGGCTCGTTAACTGAAGCTTTCTTT.

The chain recombines TRBV28 with TRBJ2-7; D assignment may be TRBD1 or TRBD2 (5 bases each). Germline CDR1 reads MDHEN; CDR2 reads SYDVKM. The V and J ends lost 10 bases and 0 bases respectively, with 16 bases between them. The CDR3 covers 14 residues. The DNA for the CDR3 is TGTGCCATCAGATCGGCAGGGAGCTCCTACGAGCAGTACGTC. Translated, it gives CAIRSAGSSYEQYV.

The chain uses TRBV6-5 and TRBJ2-7, with a weak D call TRBD1 (6 bases). Trimming shortened V by 0 bases and J by 0 bases, and 9 bases separated the two germline ends. The CDR3 loop spans 15 amino acids. CDR1 is MNHEY, CDR2 SVGAGI, per germline. The CDR3 bases are TGTGCCAGCAGTTACTCATGGGACATCTCCTACGAGCAGTACTTC. This encodes CASSYSWDISYEQYF.

This chain connects TRBV7-9 to TRBJ2-2; possible D gene TRBD2, 5 bases. V lost 5 bases, J lost 3 bases, and 16 bases lay in between. The CDR3 runs 16 residues. Germline assignment: CDR1 SEHNR and CDR2 FQNEAQ (reference sequence). The CDR3 DNA is TGTGCCAGCAGCCCCAAGGGCCTGCGGGACACCGGGGAGCTGTTTTTT. Translation gives CASSPKGLRDTGELFF.

Comments on this clonotype: This may arise from a read error, as a much more abundant clone is one base away. The gene calls are TRBV5-4 and TRBJ2-5; the match to TRBD2 covers 7 bases. Germline V lookup: CDR1 SGHNT, CDR2 YYREEE (reference sequence). The CDR3 consists of 13 residues. This CDR3 reads CAGSLGGEETQYF. CDR3 coding DNA: TGTGCCGGCAGCTTGGGAGGGGAAGAGACCCAGTACTTC.

The chain is built from TRBV28 and TRBJ2-5; D unresolved. CDR1 is MDHEN and CDR2 is SYDVKM in the germline V gene. Trimming took 3 bases from V and 3 from J, leaving 5 bases between them. CDR3 length: 12 amino acids. The CDR3 DNA sequence: TGTGCCAGCAGTTTGTGGGAAGAGACCCAGTACTTC. The encoded protein is CASSLWEETQYF.

This chain uses TRBV6-5 with TRBJ1-2; D is perhaps TRBD1 (6 bases). Germline V lookup: CDR1 MNHEY, CDR2 SVGAGI. The CDR3 contains 13 residues. V shed 10 bases and J shed 4 bases, with 16 bases lying between them. CDR3 in amino acids: CATNGQSPYGYTF. DNA for the CDR3: TGTGCCACCAACGGACAGAGTCCCTATGGCTACACCTTC.

This clonotype was detected only once. The chain carries TRBV6-2 or TRBV6-3 and TRBJ1-1; 9 bases match TRBD1. Germline CDR1 is MNHEY and CDR2 is SVGEGT. V shed 2 bases, J shed 0 bases, and the junction held 4 bases outside the gene matches. CDR3 length: 16 residues. The CDR3 nucleotides read TGTGCCAGCAGTTACAGTAGGACAGGGGTGAACACTGAAGCTTTCTTT. This codes for CASSYSRTGVNTEAFF.

In its sample, this clonotype was seen a few times. This chain joins TRBV5-4 and TRBJ1-2; perhaps TRBD1 as D (5 bases). CDR1 and CDR2 (germline): SGHNT, YYREEE (reference sequence). Trimming took off 2 bases at V and 3 bases at J, with 8 bases between the two ends. CDR3 length: 13 residues. The CDR3 sequence is CASSFGAHYGYTF. The CDR3 bases are TGTGCCAGCAGCTTTGGGGCTCACTATGGCTACACCTTC.

The chain employs TRBV7-2 and TRBJ2-5; 13 nucleotides align to TRBD2. The V segment lost 2 bases and the J segment 2 bases; nucleotides outside the gene matches: 5. The CDR3 is 17 residues long. CDR1 SGHTA and CDR2 FQGNSA come from the germline V gene. The CDR3 sequence: CASSLRGLAGPQETQYF. CDR3 nucleotide sequence: TGTGCCAGCAGCTTAAGGGGACTAGCGGGACCGCAAGAGACCCAGTACTTC.

The V call is TRBV7-2, the J call TRBJ2-7, with D possibly matching TRBD2 (6 bases). The CDR3 has 14 amino acids. V was pared by 6 bases and J by 4 bases, with 16 bases between. Germline loops: CDR1 SGHTA, CDR2 FQGNSA. CDR3 sequence: CASSRSGGWYEQYF. DNA for the CDR3: TGTGCCAGCAGTCGGTCCGGGGGATGGTACGAGCAGTACTTC.

V and J are TRBV7-9 and TRBJ2-7, with D perhaps matching TRBD1 (5 bases). CDR1 is SEHNR and CDR2 is FQNEAQ in the germline V gene (reference sequence). The V end was cut by 7 bases, the J end by 2 bases, with 12 bases between. This CDR3 has 13 amino acids. Here the CDR3 DNA reads TGTGCCAGCATGGGGCCCTACACCTACGAGCAGTACGTC. Residues: CASMGPYTYEQYV.

The chain combines TRBV11-1 with TRBJ2-5, with TRBD2 identical over 9 bases. V was clipped by 5 bases and J by 5 bases; unmatched bases: 15. CDR3 size: 17 residues. Germline V gene sequence: CDR1 SGHAT, CDR2 FQDESV (reference sequence). The CDR3, as DNA: TGTGCCAGCAGCGCGCACGAGGGACTAGCCCAGGCGGAGACCCAGTACTTC. This translates into CASSAHEGLAQAETQYF.

CDR3 sequence: CASSYGLGTDTQYF. The DNA for the CDR3 is TGTGCCAGCAGTTACGGCCTTGGCACAGATACGCAGTATTTT. J is TRBJ2-3 and V is TRBV6-2 or TRBV6-3; D gene ambiguous. CDR3 length equals 14 residues. CDR1 is MNHEY, CDR2 SVGEGT, per germline. Between the trimmed V and J ends, which lost 2 bases and 1 base, there was a span of 7 bases.

The chain is built from TRBV5-1 and TRBJ2-3; no reliable D call. Germline V CDR1 and CDR2: SGHRS, YFSETQ. Trimming took off 0 bases at V and 0 bases at J, with 11 bases between the two ends. This CDR3 is 16 amino acids long. CDR3 sequence reads: CASSLADNPSTDTQYF. CDR3 sequence (DNA): TGCGCCAGCAGCTTGGCAGACAATCCAAGCACAGATACGCAGTATTTT.

This clonotype was recorded at least ten times. The gene calls are TRBV20-1 and TRBJ2-1, with D maybe TRBD1 (6 bases). Trimming left V 0 bases short and J 5 bases short, with 14 bases between. CDR3 length: 15 amino acids. From germline, CDR1 is DFQATT and CDR2 SNEGSKA (reference sequence). The CDR3 DNA follows: TGCAGTGCTAGAGAGAGGGGGTTCAGGGACAATGAGCAGTTCTTC. Translation: CSARERGFRDNEQFF.

This clonotype came up a few times. This chain joins TRBV4-3 and TRBJ2-1, with 15 bases identical to TRBD2. Germline V gene sequence: CDR1 LGHNA, CDR2 YSLEER. The CDR3 is 20 residues long. Germline trimming cut 2 bases from V and 0 bases from J; bases unmatched to any gene: 8. The CDR3 coding sequence is TGCGCCAGCAGCCAATGGGGACTAGCGGGGGGCGAGAGCTCCTACAATGAGCAGTTCTTC. Residues: CASSQWGLAGGESSYNEQFF.

This chain uses TRBV7-3 with TRBJ2-3; D might be TRBD1 (6 bases). Germline values: CDR1 SGHTA, CDR2 FQGTGA. V was trimmed by 5 bases and J by 3 bases, leaving 12 bases between them. The CDR3 runs to 14 residues. The CDR3 region has the DNA TGTGCCAGCAGCCAAACAGGGATGACAGATACGCAGTATTTT. It specifies CASSQTGMTDTQYF.

The V gene is TRBV9, the J gene TRBJ2-3, with D uncertain. Trimming pared 0 bases from V and 0 bases from J, leaving 5 bases between. In germline, CDR1 is SGDLS, CDR2 YYNGEE. This CDR3 has 14 residues. In DNA form, the CDR3 reads TGTGCCAGCAGCGTAGCTCCTAGCACAGATACGCAGTATTTT. Its translation is CASSVAPSTDTQYF.

The table lists this clonotype with many counts. V usage is TRBV4-1 and J usage is TRBJ1-5, with D unresolved. V was pared by 1 base and J by 5 bases, with 18 bases between. Germline CDR1 and CDR2: MGHRA and YSYEKL. This CDR3 region has 17 residues. Here the CDR3 DNA reads TGCGCCAGCAGCCAAGCGGGTTGGCCAGTAAAAGATCAGCCCCAGCATTTT. Translated, it gives CASSQAGWPVKDQPQHF.

CDR3 sequence: CASSYSAASTDTQYF. The DNA of the CDR3 is TGTGCCAGCAGTTACTCAGCTGCTAGCACAGATACGCAGTATTTT. The rearrangement joins TRBV6-5 to TRBJ2-3, with no clear D. Germline assignment: CDR1 MNHEY and CDR2 SVGAGI. This CDR3 spans 15 amino acids. The germline V and J ends were trimmed by 0 bases and 0 bases, with 7 bases remaining between them.

The J gene is TRBJ1-4, the V gene TRBV5-5, with D unclear. Germline assignment: CDR1 SGHKS and CDR2 YYEKEE (reference sequence). This CDR3 region has 14 residues. V was clipped by 2 bases and J by 0 bases, with 5 bases between them. The CDR3 region has the DNA TGTGCCAGCAGCTTACAGACAACTAATGAAAAACTGTTTTTT. Translating it yields CASSLQTTNEKLFF.

This clonotype has a count of ten or more. J is TRBJ2-5 and V is TRBV10-2, with D unclear. V lost 6 bases and J 4 bases, leaving 9 bases between the germline ends. This CDR3 is built from 12 residues. Per the germline V gene, CDR1 is WSHSY and CDR2 is SAAADI. CDR3 nucleotide sequence: TGCGCCAGCAGCCCCGCGCTAGAGACCCAGTACTTC. It translates to CASSPALETQYF.

This chain connects TRBV6-2 or TRBV6-3 to TRBJ2-7, with unresolved D. Trimming stripped 7 bases from V and 2 bases from J, with 6 bases between. The CDR3 runs to 11 residues. Germline V lookup: CDR1 MNHEY, CDR2 SVGEGT. Here the CDR3 DNA reads TGTGCCAGCACTGGGACCTACGAGCAGTACTTC. This sequence encodes CASTGTYEQYF.

This clonotype was counted only a few times. The genes are TRBV7-2 and TRBJ1-2, with D unresolved. This CDR3 has 12 amino acids. V lost 4 bases to trimming and J lost 1 base, with 4 bases between them. From germline, CDR1 is SGHTA and CDR2 FQGNSA. The chain's CDR3 is CASSSYNYGYTF. The CDR3 DNA reads as TGTGCCAGCAGCTCATATAACTATGGCTACACCTTC. The complete variable domain, with remaining parts taken from reference TRBV7-2 and TRBJ1-2, reads GAGVSQSPSNKVTEKGKDVELRCDPISGHTALYWYRQSLGQGLEFLIYFQGNSAPDKSGLPSDRFSAERTGGSVSTLTIQRTQQEDSAVYLCASSSYNYGYTFGSGTRLTVV.

This chain joins TRBV15 and TRBJ1-2; 8 bases match TRBD1. The length of the CDR3 is 15 residues. Germline trimming cut 0 bases from V and 8 bases from J; bases unmatched to any gene: 8. Germline V gives CDR1 LNHNV, CDR2 YYDKDF (reference sequence). The CDR3 sequence is CATSRDFNRGEGYTF. The CDR3 DNA reads TGTGCCACCAGCAGAGATTTCAACAGGGGGGAAGGCTACACCTTC.